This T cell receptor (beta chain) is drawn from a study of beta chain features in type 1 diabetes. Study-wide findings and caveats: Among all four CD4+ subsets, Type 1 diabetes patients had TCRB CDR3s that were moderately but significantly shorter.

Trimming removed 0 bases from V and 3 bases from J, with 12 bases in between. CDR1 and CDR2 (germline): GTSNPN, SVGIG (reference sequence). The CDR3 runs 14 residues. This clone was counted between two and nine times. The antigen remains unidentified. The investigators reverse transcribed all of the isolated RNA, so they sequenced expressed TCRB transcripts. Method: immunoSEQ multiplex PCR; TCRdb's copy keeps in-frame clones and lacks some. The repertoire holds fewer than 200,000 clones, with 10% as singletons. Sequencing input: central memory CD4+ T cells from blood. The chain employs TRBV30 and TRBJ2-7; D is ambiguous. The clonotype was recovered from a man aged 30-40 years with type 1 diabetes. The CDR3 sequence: CAWSVGVSSYEQYF. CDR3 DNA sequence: TGTGCCTGGAGTGTAGGTGTCTCTAGCTACGAGCAGTACTTC.